Listed below are T cell receptor beta chains from one sample, sequenced in a study of T cells after yellow fever vaccination. TCRdb redid the calling of the 5' RACE reads with MiXCR, one entry per CDR3 protein. The table has 250,000 to 400,000 distinct CDR3 sequences, over 4% seen once; the top ten hold about 22%. The input for sequencing was PBMCs, taken 5 days after the yellow fever booster vaccination. These TCRs come from a man aged 18 to 29 who received the YFV17D yellow fever vaccine. Each CDR3 is given with its conserved first and last residue. D genes are given only for firm matches. Clone size is not always given. Where it is, it says once, few, many or a class for expanded clones.

v_gene	j_gene	d_gene	abundance	CDR3aa	CDR3nt
TRBV6-5	TRBJ2-1	-	many	CASTPRPGEQFF	TGTGCCAGCACCCCCCGCCCGGGTGAGCAGTTCTTC
TRBV4-1	TRBJ1-1	-	-	CASSQFTQGNTEAFF	TGCGCCAGCAGCCAATTTACTCAGGGGAACACTGAAGCTTTCTTT
TRBV7-2	TRBJ1-3	-	many	CASSWDSGNTIYF	TGTGCCAGCAGCTGGGACTCTGGAAACACCATATATTTT
TRBV5-1	TRBJ2-1	-	few	CASSIGLNNEQFF	TGCGCCAGCAGCATAGGACTGAACAATGAGCAGTTCTTC
TRBV20-1	TRBJ1-1	-	few	CSAPDRNTEAFF	TGCAGTGCCCCAGACAGGAACACTGAAGCTTTCTTT
TRBV7-2	TRBJ1-4	-	-	CASSSRAGGANEKLFF	TGTGCCAGCAGCTCTAGGGCCGGCGGGGCTAATGAAAAACTGTTTTTT
TRBV25-1	TRBJ1-4	TRBD1	few	CASSEGGRGGTNEKLFF	TGTGCCAGCAGTGAAGGGGGCAGGGGGGGGACTAATGAAAAACTGTTTTTT
TRBV28	TRBJ1-5	-	many	CASSFALEGGQPQHF	TGTGCCAGCAGTTTTGCCCTGGAGGGGGGTCAGCCCCAGCATTTT
TRBV5-1	TRBJ2-7	TRBD2	many	CASSRTRTSYEQYF	TGCGCCAGCAGCCGGACTAGGACTTCCTACGAGCAGTACTTC
TRBV5-6	TRBJ2-4	TRBD1	many	CASSLDRANIQYF	TGTGCCAGCAGCCTAGACAGGGCGAACATTCAGTACTTC
TRBV20-1	TRBJ2-1	-	many	CSARVFAESSYNEQFF	TGCAGTGCTAGAGTGTTTGCGGAGAGCTCCTACAATGAGCAGTTCTTC
TRBV7-9	TRBJ1-4	-	few	CASTMPGEVFEGTNEKLFF	TGTGCCAGCACCATGCCAGGGGAGGTATTTGAAGGAACTAATGAAAAACTGTTTTTT
TRBV24-1	TRBJ2-1	-	-	CATREAGARDEQFF	TGTGCCACCAGAGAGGCAGGAGCCAGGGATGAGCAGTTCTTC
TRBV5-6	TRBJ1-5	-	-	CASPEADSNQPQHF	TGTGCCAGCCCCGAGGCGGATAGCAATCAGCCCCAGCATTTT